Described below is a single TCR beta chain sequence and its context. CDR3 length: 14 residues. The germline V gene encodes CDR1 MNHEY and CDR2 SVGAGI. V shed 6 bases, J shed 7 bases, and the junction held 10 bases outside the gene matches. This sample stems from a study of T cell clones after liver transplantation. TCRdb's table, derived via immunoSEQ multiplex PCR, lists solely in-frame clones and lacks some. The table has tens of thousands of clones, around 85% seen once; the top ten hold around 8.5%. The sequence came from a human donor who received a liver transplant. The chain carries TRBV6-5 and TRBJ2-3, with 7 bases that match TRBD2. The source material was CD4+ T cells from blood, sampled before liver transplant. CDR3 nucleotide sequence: TGTGCCAGCAGCCCCGCCCGCGGGGGTTATACGCAGTATTTT. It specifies CASSPARGGYTQYF.